This is a list of T cell receptor beta chains from one sample in a study of T cell repertoires in cytomegalovirus infection. TCRdb reanalysed the reads using MiXCR and keeps one entry per CDR3 protein. The sample shows some 500,000 distinct CDR3 sequences, around two fifths of them seen only once. What these receptors recognize is not known. Sequencing used cultured PBMCs, obtained from culture after CMV antigen stimulation. The receptors here all came from a human donor in good health (CMV status not recorded). Some clones in this sample may be carry-over from other donors' samples. Both conserved end residues are part of each CDR3. Fields, in order: D gene, J gene, V gene, clone size, CDR3 DNA, CDR3 protein. D genes are given only for firm matches. Part of the rows lack a size; the others show once, few, many or a class for expanded clones.

TRBD1,TRBJ2-7,TRBV5-5,NA,TGTGCCAGCAGCGCCGACCCGGGACAGGGGGCCTACGAGCAGTACTTC,CASSADPGQGAYEQYF
NA,TRBJ1-1,TRBV7-2,many,TGTGCCAGCAGCTTCTACGTAGGCACTGAAGCTTTCTTT,CASSFYVGTEAFF
NA,TRBJ2-3,TRBV20-1,NA,TGCAGTGCTAGTTTAGAGGCGGATACGCAGTATTTT,CSASLEADTQYF
NA,TRBJ2-7,TRBV3-1,few,TGTGCCAGCAGCCGACGGGCGTGGGGCAGGGTTAAGGTGCAGTACTTC,CASSRRAWGRVKVQYF
NA,TRBJ2-1,TRBV12-3/TRBV12-4,NA,TGTGCCAGCAGTTTAGATCCGGGGGCGGGGCCCTATGAGCAGTTCTTC,CASSLDPGAGPYEQFF
TRBD2,TRBJ2-1,TRBV5-4,NA,TGTGCCAGCAGCTTGATTAGCGGGGGGACTAACAATGAGCAGTTCTTC,CASSLISGGTNNEQFF
NA,TRBJ1-5,TRBV12-5,NA,TGTGCTAGTGGAGGCACCGGGGAGACAAATCAGCCCCAGCATTTT,CASGGTGETNQPQHF
TRBD2,TRBJ2-1,TRBV24-1,few,TGTGCCACCAGTGACCCCAGGACTAGCGGGAGCCGAAATGAGCAGTTCTTC,CATSDPRTSGSRNEQFF
NA,TRBJ1-5,TRBV4-1,NA,TGCGCCAGCAGCGGTCAACAGGGAGAGCCCCAGCATTTT,CASSGQQGEPQHF
NA,TRBJ2-7,TRBV20-1,once,TGCAGTGCTGCCCGGGGTCGGAGCGGGCAGGCGTACGAGCAGTACTTC,CSAARGRSGQAYEQYF
TRBD1,TRBJ1-5,TRBV7-9,few,TGTGCCAGCAGCTTCGCAGGGGGCCGGGATCAGCCCCAGCATTTT,CASSFAGGRDQPQHF
NA,TRBJ2-5,TRBV7-2,few,TGTGCCAGCAGCTTAGCCGTCGAGGGGACCCAGTACTTC,CASSLAVEGTQYF
NA,TRBJ1-4,TRBV18,NA,TGTGCCAACTCGGAGTCAACTAATGAAAAACTGTTTTTT,CANSESTNEKLFF
NA,TRBJ2-5,TRBV7-2,few,TGTGCCAGCAGCTTAGACAGGGGGGGGTCCCAGTACTTC,CASSLDRGGSQYF
TRBD1,TRBJ2-3,TRBV7-2,few,TGTGCCAGCAGCTCAGGGGGACCGCAGTATTTT,CASSSGGPQYF
NA,TRBJ2-3,TRBV10-3,NA,TGTGCCATCACGGCTGAAAGTTCAGATACGCAGTATTTT,CAITAESSDTQYF
NA,TRBJ2-2,TRBV6-5,NA,TGTGCCAGCAGCTACGGGAAACTCACCGGGGAGCTGTTTTTT,CASSYGKLTGELFF
NA,TRBJ2-1,TRBV24-1,NA,TGTGCCACCAGTGACGCCGGAGGGCCCTACAATGAGCAGTTCTTC,CATSDAGGPYNEQFF
NA,TRBJ2-2,TRBV7-7,NA,TGTGCCAGCAGCTTTGCACATAACACCGGGGAGCTGTTTTTT,CASSFAHNTGELFF
NA,TRBJ1-1,TRBV28,NA,TGTGCCAGCAGGACCCGACGGCTGAACACTGAAGCTTTCTTT,CASRTRRLNTEAFF
NA,TRBJ2-1,TRBV7-8,NA,TGTGCCAGCAGCTGGCTAGGCAATGAGCAGTTCTTC,CASSWLGNEQFF
NA,TRBJ2-6,TRBV6-1,NA,TGTGCCAGCAGCCGCTGGAGAGTCTCTGGGGCCAACGTCCTGACTTTC,CASSRWRVSGANVLTF
NA,TRBJ2-1,TRBV28,NA,TGTGCCAGCAGTCCCCGCCCCGACAATGAGCAGTTCTTC,CASSPRPDNEQFF
TRBD2,TRBJ2-2,TRBV5-4,few,TGTGCCAGCAGCCACGGGACTAGCGGGAGTCGTACCGGGGAGCTGTTTTTT,CASSHGTSGSRTGELFF
NA,TRBJ1-2,TRBV2,few,TGTGCCAGCGGTCCGAGGTGGAGAGACGGCTACACCTTC,CASGPRWRDGYTF
TRBD1,TRBJ1-2,TRBV28,NA,TGTGCCAGCAGTTTTATTCCCGGGACAGGGACGGGCTATGGCTACACCTTC,CASSFIPGTGTGYGYTF
NA,TRBJ2-3,TRBV2,NA,TGTGCCAGCAGTCCCCAGGAGCGGTTGACAGATACGCAGTATTTT,CASSPQERLTDTQYF
NA,TRBJ2-1,TRBV4-1,few,TGCGCCAGCAGCCAACAGGTTCTGTACAATGAGCAGTTCTTC,CASSQQVLYNEQFF
NA,TRBJ1-1,TRBV19,NA,TGTGCCAGTAGCTCCGGAACCTGGTACACTGAAGCTTTCTTT,CASSSGTWYTEAFF
NA,TRBJ2-1,TRBV6-1,once,TGTGCCAGCACTTGGATGGGTCATGAGCAGTTCTTC,CASTWMGHEQFF
NA,TRBJ2-1,TRBV7-2,NA,TGTGCCAGCAGCTTAGCGTCCCCTTTAAGGAATGAGCAGTTCTTC,CASSLASPLRNEQFF
NA,TRBJ1-1,TRBV4-2,few,TGTGCCAGCAGCCAAGAGACAGGCCTTAACACTGAAGCTTTCTTT,CASSQETGLNTEAFF
NA,TRBJ2-2,TRBV4-1,NA,TGCGCCAGCAGCCACCTGGACGGGGAGCTGTTTTTT,CASSHLDGELFF
NA,TRBJ2-1,TRBV20-1,NA,TGCAGTGGGAATGAGCAGTTCTTC,CSGNEQFF
NA,TRBJ1-3,TRBV12-3/TRBV12-4,many,TGTGCCAGCAGCCTTATGTCCGGGGGAGCGGGCACCATATATTTT,CASSLMSGGAGTIYF
NA,TRBJ2-1,TRBV7-8,NA,TGTGCCAGCAGCTTAGCGAACAGAACTCCCTACAATGAGCAGTTCTTC,CASSLANRTPYNEQFF
NA,TRBJ2-7,TRBV7-2,many,TGTGCCAGCGGGCCCACACCATATCGAACGTCCTACGAGCAGTACTTC,CASGPTPYRTSYEQYF